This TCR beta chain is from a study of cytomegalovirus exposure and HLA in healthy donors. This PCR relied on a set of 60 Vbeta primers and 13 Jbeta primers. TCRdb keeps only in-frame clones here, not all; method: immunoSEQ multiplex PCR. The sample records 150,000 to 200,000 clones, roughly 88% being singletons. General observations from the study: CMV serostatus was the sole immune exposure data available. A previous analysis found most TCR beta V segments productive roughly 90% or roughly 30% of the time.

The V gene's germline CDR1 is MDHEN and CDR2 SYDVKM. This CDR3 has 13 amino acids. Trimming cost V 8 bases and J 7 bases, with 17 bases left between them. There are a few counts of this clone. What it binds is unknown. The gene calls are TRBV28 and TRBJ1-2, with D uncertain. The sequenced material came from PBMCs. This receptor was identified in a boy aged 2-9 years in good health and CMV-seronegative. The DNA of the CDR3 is TGTGCCAGCGCCCCGGAGAGAGACCGTGGCTACACCTTC. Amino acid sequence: CASAPERDRGYTF.